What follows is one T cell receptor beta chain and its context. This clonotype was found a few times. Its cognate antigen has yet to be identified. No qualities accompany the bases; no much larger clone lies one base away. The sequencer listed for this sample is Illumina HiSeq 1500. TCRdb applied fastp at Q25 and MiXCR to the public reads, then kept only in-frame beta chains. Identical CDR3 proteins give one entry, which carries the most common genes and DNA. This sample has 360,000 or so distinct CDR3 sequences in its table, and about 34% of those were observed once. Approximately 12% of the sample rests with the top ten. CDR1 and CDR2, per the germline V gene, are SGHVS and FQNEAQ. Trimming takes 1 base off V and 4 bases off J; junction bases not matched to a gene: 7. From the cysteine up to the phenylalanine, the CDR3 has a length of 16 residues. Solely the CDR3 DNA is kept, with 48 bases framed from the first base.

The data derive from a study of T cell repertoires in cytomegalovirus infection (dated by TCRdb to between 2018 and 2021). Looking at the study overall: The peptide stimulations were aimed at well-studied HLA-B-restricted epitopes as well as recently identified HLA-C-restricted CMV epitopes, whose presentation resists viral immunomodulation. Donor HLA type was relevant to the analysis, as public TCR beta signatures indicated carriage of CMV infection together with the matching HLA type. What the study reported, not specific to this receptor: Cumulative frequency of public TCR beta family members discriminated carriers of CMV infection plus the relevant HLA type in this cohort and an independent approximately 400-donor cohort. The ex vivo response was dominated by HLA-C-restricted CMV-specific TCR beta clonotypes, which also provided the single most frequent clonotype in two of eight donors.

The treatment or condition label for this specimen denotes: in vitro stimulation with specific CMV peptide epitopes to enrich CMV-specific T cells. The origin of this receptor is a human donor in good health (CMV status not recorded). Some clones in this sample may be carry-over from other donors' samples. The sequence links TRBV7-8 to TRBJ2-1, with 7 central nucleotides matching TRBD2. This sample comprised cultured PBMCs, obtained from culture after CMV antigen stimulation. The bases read TGTGCCAGCAGCTTAGGTCCTAGCGGAAGATACAATGAGCAGTTCTTC. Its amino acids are CASSLGPSGRYNEQFF.